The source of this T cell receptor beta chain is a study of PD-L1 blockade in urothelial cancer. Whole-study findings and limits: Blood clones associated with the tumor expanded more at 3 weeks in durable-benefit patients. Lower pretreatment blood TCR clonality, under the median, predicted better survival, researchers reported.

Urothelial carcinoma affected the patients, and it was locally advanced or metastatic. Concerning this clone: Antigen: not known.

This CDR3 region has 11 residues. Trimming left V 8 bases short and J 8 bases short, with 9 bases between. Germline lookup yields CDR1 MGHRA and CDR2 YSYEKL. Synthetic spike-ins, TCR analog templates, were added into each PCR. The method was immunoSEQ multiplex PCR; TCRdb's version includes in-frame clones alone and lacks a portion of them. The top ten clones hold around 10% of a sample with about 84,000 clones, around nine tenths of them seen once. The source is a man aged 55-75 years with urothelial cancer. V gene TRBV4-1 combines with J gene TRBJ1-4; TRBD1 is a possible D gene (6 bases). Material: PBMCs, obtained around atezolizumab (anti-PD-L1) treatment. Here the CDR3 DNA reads TGCGCCAGCCTTGACAGGGAAAAACTGTTTTTT. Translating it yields CASLDREKLFF.